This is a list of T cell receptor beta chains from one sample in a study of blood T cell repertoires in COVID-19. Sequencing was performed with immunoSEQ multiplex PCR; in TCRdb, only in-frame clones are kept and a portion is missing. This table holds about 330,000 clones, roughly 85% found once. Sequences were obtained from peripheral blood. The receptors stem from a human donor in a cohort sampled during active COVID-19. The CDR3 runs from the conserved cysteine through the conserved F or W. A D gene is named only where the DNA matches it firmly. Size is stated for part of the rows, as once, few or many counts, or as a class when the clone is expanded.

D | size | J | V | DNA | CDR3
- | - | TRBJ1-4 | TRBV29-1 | TGCAGCGTGGGGCTGGCGACTAATGAAAAACTGTTTTTT | CSVGLATNEKLFF
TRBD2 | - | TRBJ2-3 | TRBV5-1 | TGCGCCAGCAGCTTGGTGGTTAGCGGGGGGGCCACTGGAGATACGCAGTATTTT | CASSLVVSGGATGDTQYF
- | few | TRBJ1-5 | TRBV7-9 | TGTGCCAGCAGCTACGGGGGAACGGGTCAGCCCCAGCATTTT | CASSYGGTGQPQHF
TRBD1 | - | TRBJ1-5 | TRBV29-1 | TGCAGCTTTAGGACAGGAGATAATCAGCCCCAGCATTTT | CSFRTGDNQPQHF
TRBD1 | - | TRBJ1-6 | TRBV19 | TGTGCCAGTAGTATACTGGGACAGGGGGCGAACTCACCCCTCCACTTT | CASSILGQGANSPLHF
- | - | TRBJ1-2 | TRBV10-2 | TGCGCCAGCAGTGATGAGGGTTTTGGCTACACCTTC | CASSDEGFGYTF
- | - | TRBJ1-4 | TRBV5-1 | TGCGCCAGCAGCTCACCGGGACAAGCAACTAATGAAAAACTGTTTTTT | CASSSPGQATNEKLFF
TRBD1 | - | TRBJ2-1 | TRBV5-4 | TGTGCCAGCAGACGTTTCGGACAGGGGATGAGGGATGAGCAGTTCTTC | CASRRFGQGMRDEQFF
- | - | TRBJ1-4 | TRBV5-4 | TGTGCCAGCAGCCGTTGGGGGGGGAGCCGAGAAAAACTGTTTTTT | CASSRWGGSREKLFF
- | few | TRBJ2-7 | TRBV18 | TGTGCCAGCTCACCCCCCGGGACAAGCTCCTACGAGCAGTACTTC | CASSPPGTSSYEQYF
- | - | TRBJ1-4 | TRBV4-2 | TGTGCCAGCGCCTTGGGAGGGAATCGTGGTAATGAAAAACTGTTTTTT | CASALGGNRGNEKLFF
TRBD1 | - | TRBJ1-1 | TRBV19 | TGTGCCAGTAGCCGCGGGGACAGGAACACTGAAGCTTTCTTT | CASSRGDRNTEAFF
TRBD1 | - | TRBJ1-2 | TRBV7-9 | TGTGCCAGCAGCTGGACCGGGACAGGGGATTCTGGCTACACCTTC | CASSWTGTGDSGYTF
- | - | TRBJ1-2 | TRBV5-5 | TGTGCCAGCAGCTTGCAAAGGGAGGAGGGCTACACCTTC | CASSLQREEGYTF
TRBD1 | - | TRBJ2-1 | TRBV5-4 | TGTGCCAGCAGCAGGGACAGGTCCCTCTACAATGAGCAGTTCTTC | CASSRDRSLYNEQFF
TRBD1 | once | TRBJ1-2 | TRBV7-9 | TGTGCCAGCAGCTTAGAATCAGGGGGAAATGGCTACACCTTC | CASSLESGGNGYTF
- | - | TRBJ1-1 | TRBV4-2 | TGTGCCAGCAGCCTAACTCCCGCTGAAGCTTTCTTT | CASSLTPAEAFF